This TCR beta chain was obtained from a study of regulatory T cells in long-lasting Graves disease. Study-wide points: The TCR repertoire of persistent Graves' patients was less diverse than that of newly diagnosed ones. Not thyroid tissue but only peripheral blood was studied.

Germline CDR1 reads SGHRS; CDR2 reads YFSETQ. The ends lost 4 bases at V and 9 bases at J; junction bases unmatched: 9. The CDR3 spans 16 residues. This clonotype has more than one count but fewer than ten. Antigen specificity is unknown. Investigators prepared the TCR beta libraries by applying iRepertoire HTBI primers and Arm-PCR of CDR3 regions. TCRdb redid the calling of the multiplex PCR reads with MiXCR, one entry per CDR3 protein. This sample has about 560,000 distinct CDR3 sequences, with about 16% found just once. Indicated time point: newly diagnosed GD, antithyroid drugs for less than 3 months. The TCR library used RNA extracted from PBMCs. In each case, Graves' disease was diagnosed per American Thyroid Association guidelines. The same data also contributed to another study, on T cells in Graves' hyperthyroidism and ophthalmopathy.

The sequence came from a young man with Graves disease. The sequencing used peripheral blood mononuclear cells (PBMCs), collected at new diagnosis, from a patient treated with antithyroid drugs. The chain employs TRBV5-1 and TRBJ2-1; TRBD2 matches at 14 bases. CDR3 protein: CASSPVGLAGAAEQFF. The DNA for the CDR3 is TGCGCCAGCAGCCCGGTGGGACTAGCGGGAGCGGCTGAGCAGTTCTTC.